These 5 T cell receptor beta chains were sequenced from one sample in a study of blood T cells in healthy people across ages. Primers used in a second PCR of roughly 6 to 11 cycles were a sample-barcoded 5' primer and a J-beta primer mix. TCRdb processed the 5' RACE reads anew with MiXCR; each CDR3 protein has one entry. The data show about 940,000 distinct CDR3 sequences, 48% seen once. Sequenced material: blood. The receptors originated from a man aged 25 to 45 in good health.

This clonotype has only a few counts. This chain connects TRBV7-2 to TRBJ2-1; TRBD2 aligns across 11 bases. V lost 1 base, J lost 5 bases, and 10 bases stayed unmatched. This CDR3 region has 18 residues. Germline V gene lookup returns CDR1 SGHTA and CDR2 FQGNSA. CDR3 protein: CASSLGLLAGGFHNEQFF. The CDR3 nucleotides are TGTGCCAGCAGCTTAGGTCTGTTAGCGGGGGGGTTCCACAATGAGCAGTTCTTC.

This clonotype was observed a handful of times. The J gene is TRBJ1-5, the V gene TRBV6-1, with D perhaps matching TRBD1 (5 bases). The V end lost 4 bases, the J end lost 5 bases, and 18 bases lay between the germline ends. Germline CDR1 MNHNS, CDR2 SASEGT. This CDR3 comprises 16 residues. The CDR3 here is CASSARGAQPYQPQHF. The DNA of the CDR3 is TGTGCCAGCAGTGCCCGAGGGGCGCAGCCCTATCAGCCCCAGCATTTT.

This chain links TRBV7-2 with TRBJ1-5; TRBD1 aligns across 7 bases. Germline V gives CDR1 SGHTA, CDR2 FQGNSA. The CDR3 has 16 residues. V gave up 5 bases and J gave up 2 bases; unmatched junction bases: 9. The DNA of the CDR3 is TGTGCCAGCAGCCACCGACAGGGAGTGGGCAATCAGCCCCAGCATTTT. Its translation is CASSHRQGVGNQPQHF.

This clonotype was observed a handful of times. V gene TRBV27 combines with J gene TRBJ2-7; no firm D call. Trimming left V 1 base short and J 3 bases short, with 16 bases between. CDR1 is MNHEY and CDR2 is SMNVEV in the germline V gene (reference sequence). The CDR3 spans 16 residues. The CDR3 is CASSLYGASVGYEQYF. In DNA, the CDR3 is TGTGCCAGCAGTTTATATGGTGCTAGTGTAGGCTACGAGCAGTACTTC.

The table lists this clonotype with a few counts. This chain links TRBV5-1 with TRBJ1-5; 7 bases agree with TRBD1. Germline V lookup: CDR1 SGHRS, CDR2 YFSETQ. J gave up 4 bases and V 0 bases, and 4 bases lay outside the gene matches. The CDR3 loop spans 15 amino acids. CDR3 coding DNA: TGCGCCAGCAGCTTGGATACAGGGGATAATCAGCCCCAGCATTTT. It codes for CASSLDTGDNQPQHF.